These T cell receptor beta chains were read from a single sample in a study of neoadjuvant nivolumab and ipilimumab in lung cancer. The protocol was immunoSEQ multiplex PCR, while the TCRdb copy is restricted to in-frame clones and leaves out a portion. The repertoire holds around 17,000 clones, with 70% to 80% as singletons. The starting material was tumor tissue, obtained after neoadjuvant nivolumab, alone or with ipilimumab, at or shortly before surgery. These receptors were collected from an adult with non-small cell lung cancer. The CDR3 runs from the conserved cysteine through the conserved F or W. A D gene is named only where the DNA matches it firmly. The size of a clone is reported for some rows only, either as once, few or many, or as a class for expanded clones.

NA	TRBV7-2	TRBJ2-5	NA	CASSQGGASHETQYF	TGTGCCAGCAGCCAAGGGGGGGCCAGTCATGAGACCCAGTACTTC
NA	TRBV7-3	TRBJ1-1	NA	CASSMGSRTEAFF	TGTGCCAGCAGCATGGGAAGTCGGACTGAAGCTTTCTTT
NA	TRBV20-1	TRBJ2-1	NA	CSAQSWNEQFF	TGCAGTGCCCAGTCTTGGAATGAGCAGTTCTTC
NA	TRBV6-5	TRBJ1-1	NA	CASSYTPGQYTEAFF	TGTGCCAGCAGTTACACCCCCGGACAGTACACTGAAGCTTTCTTT
few	TRBV5-1	TRBJ2-1	NA	CASSRAGVVNEQFF	TGCGCCAGCAGCAGGGCAGGGGTGGTTAATGAGCAGTTCTTC
NA	TRBV10-3	TRBJ2-2	TRBD1	CAISVYRGDAGELFF	TGTGCCATCAGTGTCTACAGGGGGGATGCCGGGGAGCTGTTTTTT
once	TRBV15	TRBJ1-2	NA	CATSSGEGGSGYGYTF	TGTGCCACCAGCAGTGGGGAGGGGGGGTCGGGCTATGGCTACACCTTC
NA	TRBV7-9	TRBJ2-7	NA	CASSPSWGESAYEQYF	TGTGCCAGCAGTCCCTCGTGGGGGGAATCGGCCTACGAGCAGTACTTC
NA	TRBV9	TRBJ1-5	NA	CASSVGGINQPQHF	TGTGCCAGCAGCGTAGGGGGTATCAATCAGCCCCAGCATTTT
NA	TRBV7-8	TRBJ1-3	NA	CASSLATAGNTIYF	TGTGCCAGCAGCTTAGCGACAGCTGGAAACACCATATATTTT
NA	TRBV5-4	TRBJ2-2	TRBD1	CASSLDRGAGELFF	TGTGCCAGCAGCCTGGACAGGGGGGCCGGGGAGCTGTTTTTT
NA	TRBV11-3	TRBJ2-3	NA	CASSPGGGPTDTQYF	TGTGCCAGCAGCCCTGGGGGGGGGCCTACAGATACGCAGTATTTT
NA	TRBV5-8	TRBJ2-5	NA	CASSPSGRKETQYF	TGTGCCAGCAGCCCGTCGGGAAGGAAAGAGACCCAGTACTTC
NA	TRBV5-5	TRBJ2-1	TRBD1	CASSPSWDREGFF	TGTGCCAGCAGCCCGTCGTGGGACAGGGAGGGGTTCTTC
few	TRBV7-9	TRBJ1-5	NA	CASSSVRERNQPQHF	TGTGCCAGCAGCTCCGTCCGGGAGAGGAATCAGCCCCAGCATTTT
NA	TRBV7-9	TRBJ1-1	NA	CASSQTPGSWVNTEAFF	TGTGCCAGCAGCCAAACTCCGGGGTCTTGGGTGAACACTGAAGCTTTCTTT